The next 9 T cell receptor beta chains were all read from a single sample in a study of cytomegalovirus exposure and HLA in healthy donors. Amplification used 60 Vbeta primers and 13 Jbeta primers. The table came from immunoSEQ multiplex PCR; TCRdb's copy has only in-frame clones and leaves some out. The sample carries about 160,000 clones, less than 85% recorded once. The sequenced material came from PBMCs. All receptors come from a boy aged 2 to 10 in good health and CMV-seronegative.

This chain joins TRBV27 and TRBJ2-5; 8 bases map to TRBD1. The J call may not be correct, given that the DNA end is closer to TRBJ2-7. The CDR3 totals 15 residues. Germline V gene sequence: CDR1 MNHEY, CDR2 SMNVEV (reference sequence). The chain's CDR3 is CASSSRQGPSLEQYF. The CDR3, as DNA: TGTGCCAGCAGTTCCCGACAGGGGCCCTCCCTCGAGCAGTACTTC.

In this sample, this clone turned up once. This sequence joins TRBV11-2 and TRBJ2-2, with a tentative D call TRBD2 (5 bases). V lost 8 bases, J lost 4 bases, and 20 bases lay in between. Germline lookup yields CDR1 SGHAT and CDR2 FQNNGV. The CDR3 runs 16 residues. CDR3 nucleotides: TGTGCCAGCGACCAGAGGGCATTAGAGGCCACCGGGGAGCTGTTTTTT. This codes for CASDQRALEATGELFF.

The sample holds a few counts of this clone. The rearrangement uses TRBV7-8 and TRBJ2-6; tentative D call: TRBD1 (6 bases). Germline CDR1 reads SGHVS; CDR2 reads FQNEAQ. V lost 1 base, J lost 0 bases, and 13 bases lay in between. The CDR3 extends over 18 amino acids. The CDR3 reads CASSLDAGAFSGANVLTF. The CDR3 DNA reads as TGTGCCAGCAGCTTAGACGCAGGGGCCTTCTCTGGGGCCAACGTCCTGACTTTC.

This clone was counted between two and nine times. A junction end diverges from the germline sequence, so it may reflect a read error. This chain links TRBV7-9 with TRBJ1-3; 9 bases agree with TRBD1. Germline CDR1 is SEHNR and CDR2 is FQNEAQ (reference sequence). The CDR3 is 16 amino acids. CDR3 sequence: CSSSWDRVNSGNTIYF. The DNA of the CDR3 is TGTTCCAGCAGTTGGGACAGGGTTAACTCTGGAAACACCATATATTTT.

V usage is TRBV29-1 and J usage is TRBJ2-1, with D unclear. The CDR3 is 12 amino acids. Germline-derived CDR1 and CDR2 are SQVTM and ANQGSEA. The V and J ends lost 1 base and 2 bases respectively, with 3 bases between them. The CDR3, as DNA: TGCAGCGTTGAAGCCACCTACAATGAGCAGTTCTTC. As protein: CSVEATYNEQFF.

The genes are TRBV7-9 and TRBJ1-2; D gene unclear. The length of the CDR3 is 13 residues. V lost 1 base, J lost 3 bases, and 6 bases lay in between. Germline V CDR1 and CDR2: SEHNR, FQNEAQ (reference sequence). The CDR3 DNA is TGTGCCAGCAGCTTAGACAGATACTATGGCTACACCTTC. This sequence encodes CASSLDRYYGYTF. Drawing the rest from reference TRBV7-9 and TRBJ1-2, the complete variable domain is DTGVSQNPRHKITKRGQNVTFRCDPISEHNRLYWYRQTLGQGPEFLTYFQNEAQLEKSRLLSDRFSAERPKGSFSTLEIQRTEQGDSAMYLCASSLDRYYGYTFGSGTRLTVV.

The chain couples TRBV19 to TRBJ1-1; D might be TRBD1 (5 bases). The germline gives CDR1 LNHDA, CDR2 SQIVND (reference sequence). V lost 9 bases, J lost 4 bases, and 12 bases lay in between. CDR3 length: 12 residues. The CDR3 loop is CASSDSSTEAFF. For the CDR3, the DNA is TGTGCCAGCTCTGACAGTTCCACTGAAGCTTTCTTT.

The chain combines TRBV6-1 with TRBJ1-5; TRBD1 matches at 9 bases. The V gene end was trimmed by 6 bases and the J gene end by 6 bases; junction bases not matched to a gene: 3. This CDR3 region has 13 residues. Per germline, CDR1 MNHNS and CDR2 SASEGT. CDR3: CASRGQGPQPQHF. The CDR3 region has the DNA TGTGCCAGCAGAGGACAGGGGCCTCAGCCCCAGCATTTT.

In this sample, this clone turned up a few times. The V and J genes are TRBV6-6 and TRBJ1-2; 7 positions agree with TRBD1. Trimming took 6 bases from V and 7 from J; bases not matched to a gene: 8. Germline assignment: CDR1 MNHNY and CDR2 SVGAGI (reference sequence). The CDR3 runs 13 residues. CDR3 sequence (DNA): TGTGCCAGCAGCACCCCGGACAGGCCTGGCTACACCTTC. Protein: CASSTPDRPGYTF.